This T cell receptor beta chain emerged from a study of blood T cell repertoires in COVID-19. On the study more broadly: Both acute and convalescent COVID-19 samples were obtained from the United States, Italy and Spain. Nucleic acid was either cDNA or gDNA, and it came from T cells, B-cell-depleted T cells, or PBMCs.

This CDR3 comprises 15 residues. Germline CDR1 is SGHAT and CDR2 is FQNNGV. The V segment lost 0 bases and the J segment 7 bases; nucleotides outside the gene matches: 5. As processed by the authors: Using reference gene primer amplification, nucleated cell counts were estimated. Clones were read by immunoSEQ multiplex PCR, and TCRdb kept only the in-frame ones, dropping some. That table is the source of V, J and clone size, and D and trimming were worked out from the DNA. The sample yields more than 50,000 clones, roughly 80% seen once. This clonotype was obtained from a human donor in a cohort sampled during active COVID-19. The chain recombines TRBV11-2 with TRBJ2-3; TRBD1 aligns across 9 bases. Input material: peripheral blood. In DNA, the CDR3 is TGTGCCAGCAGCTTAGAGGGGACAGGGCGGTATACGCAGTATTTT. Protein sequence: CASSLEGTGRYTQYF.